The 10 T cell receptor beta chains in this list originate from one sample, sequenced in a study of shared clonotypes between healthy human individuals. This table comes from immunoSEQ multiplex PCR, and its TCRdb copy is limited to in-frame clones, with some not included. The sample holds a few million clones; approximately 93% are singletons and the top ten take under 0.45%. Sequencing was done on a sample of naive CD4+ T cells from PBMCs. The subset is: CD45RA+ positively selected. Source of these receptors: a man aged 18 to 35 in good health. Some clones in this sample may be carry-over from other donors' samples.

Details on this clone: Different DNA sequences within this sample yield the same CDR3. The chain combines TRBV11-3 with TRBJ2-7, with D perhaps given as TRBD1 or TRBD2 (5 bases each). CDR1 is SGHNT and CDR2 is YENEEA in the germline V gene. This CDR3 has 14 amino acids. V was clipped by 1 base and J by 4 bases, with 11 bases between them. In DNA form, the CDR3 reads TGTGCCAGCAGCTTAGCGGGACCTGCATACGAGCAGTACTTC. Translated: CASSLAGPAYEQYF.

Only a few counts were recorded for this clone. The same CDR3 can be traced to other DNA sequences in this sample. The chain has TRBV4-2 and TRBJ1-1, with D unresolved. V lost 0 bases to trimming and J lost 7 bases, with 6 bases between them. Germline V lookup: CDR1 LGHNA, CDR2 YNFKEQ. This CDR3 region has 12 residues. In DNA, the CDR3 is TGTGCCAGCAGCCAAGAGGCGGGTGAAGCTTTCTTT. It encodes CASSQEAGEAFF.

The V gene is TRBV5-1, the J gene TRBJ1-4; no firm D call. There are 13 residues in the CDR3. Trimming removed 4 bases at V and 2 bases at J, with 6 bases between. Germline CDR1 is SGHRS and CDR2 is YFSETQ. CDR3 nucleotides: TGCGCCAGCAGCCAAATGACTAATGAAAAACTGTTTTTT. Amino acid sequence: CASSQMTNEKLFF.

This chain connects TRBV28 to TRBJ1-2, with 11 bases aligning to TRBD1. Germline V lookup: CDR1 MDHEN, CDR2 SYDVKM. The V segment lost 7 bases and the J segment 7 bases; nucleotides outside the gene matches: 17. CDR3 length: 17 amino acids. CDR3 sequence (DNA): TGTGCCAGCACCCCCTTTGGACAGGGGGCTCGAGGGATTGGCTACACCTTC. This translates into CASTPFGQGARGIGYTF.

This rearrangement joins TRBV9 to TRBJ1-4; TRBD1 might be the D (6 bases). Germline CDR1 is SGDLS and CDR2 is YYNGEE. This CDR3 comprises 16 residues. Trimming left V 0 bases short and J 4 bases short, with 13 bases between. The CDR3 here is CASSVGTGSNNEKLFF. The DNA for the CDR3 is TGTGCCAGCAGCGTAGGAACAGGGTCGAATAATGAAAAACTGTTTTTT.

This chain joins TRBV28 and TRBJ1-4; 9 bases map to TRBD1. The CDR3 runs 14 residues. J lost 6 bases, V lost 5 bases, and 4 bases had no gene match. CDR1 MDHEN and CDR2 SYDVKM come from the germline V gene. The CDR3 protein is CASSIRQGDEKLFF. The CDR3 DNA is TGTGCCAGCAGTATACGACAGGGGGATGAAAAACTGTTTTTT. The whole variable domain, filled in from reference TRBV28 and TRBJ1-4, reads DVKVTQSSRYLVKRTGEKVFLECVQDMDHENMFWYRQDPGLGLRLIYFSYDVKMKEKGDIPEGYSVSREKKERFSLILESASTNQTSMYLCASSIRQGDEKLFFGSGTQLSVL.

The chain combines TRBV7-2 with TRBJ2-3; TRBD2 matches 7 bases. After removal of 3 bases from V and 2 bases from J, the junction contained 8 bases not matched to a gene. The CDR3 contains 16 residues. CDR1 is SGHTA, CDR2 FQGNSA, per germline. CDR3 nucleotide sequence: TGTGCCAGCAGCTTGCTTTCGCGGGGGTTCACAGATACGCAGTATTTT. It is translated as CASSLLSRGFTDTQYF.

This clone was seen a single time. Other DNA sequences of this sample code for an identical CDR3. The V gene is TRBV5-8, the J gene TRBJ2-5; the match to TRBD1 covers 7 bases. CDR3 length: 14 amino acids. Trimming removed 2 bases from V and 1 base from J; junction bases left unmatched: 2. Looked up from germline, CDR1 is SGHTS and CDR2 is YDEGEE. The CDR3 here is CASSLGQAQETQYF. The CDR3 nucleotides are TGTGCCAGCAGCTTAGGACAGGCCCAAGAGACCCAGTACTTC.

CDR3 amino acids: CASSRRLGEETQYF. CDR3 in DNA: TGTGCCAGCAGCCGCCGTCTAGGGGAAGAGACCCAGTACTTC. V usage is TRBV5-4 and J usage is TRBJ2-5; possible D gene TRBD1, 5 bases. CDR1 SGHNT and CDR2 YYREEE come from the germline V gene (reference sequence). Trimming cost V 4 bases and J 3 bases, with 13 bases left between them. CDR3 size: 14 residues.

V gene TRBV28 combines with J gene TRBJ2-7; D is possibly TRBD2 (5 bases). Germline lookup yields CDR1 MDHEN and CDR2 SYDVKM. V dropped 6 bases and J dropped 1 base, with 19 bases sitting between them. This CDR3 has 16 amino acids. CDR3 loop: CASSSYLNPGSYEQYF. CDR3 coding DNA: TGTGCCAGCAGCTCCTACCTCAATCCGGGGTCCTACGAGCAGTACTTC.